A single T cell receptor (beta chain) is shown here with its context. It was with unique molecular identifiers that the TCRbeta library was prepared. From the PCR reads, TCRdb called clonotypes with MiXCR, one entry per CDR3 protein. Among about 250,000 distinct CDR3 sequences listed, 20% to 30% were seen once. The data belong to a study of T-cell reconstitution after alpha-beta-depleted transplantation in children. Germline loops: CDR1 SGHAT, CDR2 FQNNGV. V gave up 3 bases and J gave up 0 bases, with 13 bases separating them. This CDR3 contains 16 residues. The sequence derives from a female patient between 2 and 15 years old who had a stem cell transplant for congenital amegakaryocytic thrombocytopenia, so the T cells may come from the graft donor. Sequenced here: PBMCs, mostly from graft donor cells, sampled 360 days after TCRalphabeta/CD19-depleted stem cell transplant. V and J are TRBV11-2 and TRBJ2-3, with a weak D call TRBD1 (5 bases). The CDR3 here is CASSFQGSKSTDTQYF. DNA for the CDR3: TGTGCCAGCAGCTTCCAGGGAAGTAAAAGCACAGATACGCAGTATTTT.